These 10 T cell receptor beta chains were sequenced from one sample in a study of blood T cell repertoires in COVID-19. TCRdb's copy holds only in-frame clones and misses some; the assay was immunoSEQ multiplex PCR. The profile covers 210,000 or so clones, with roughly 80% appearing a single time and about 10% taken by the ten largest. Sequenced sample: peripheral blood. These receptors originate from a woman older than 75 with acute or convalescent COVID-19.

V gene TRBV28 combines with J gene TRBJ2-7, with TRBD2 matching over 7 bases. The CDR3 extends over 14 amino acids. V was pared by 3 bases and J by 4 bases, with 6 bases of the junction left unmatched. The germline V gene encodes CDR1 MDHEN and CDR2 SYDVKM. The CDR3 region is CASSFMGGGYEQYF. The CDR3 DNA reads as TGTGCCAGCAGTTTCATGGGGGGAGGGTACGAGCAGTACTTC.

This chain joins TRBV7-3 and TRBJ1-3; D remains ambiguous. Germline V gives CDR1 SGHTA, CDR2 FQGTGA. The V and J ends lost 5 bases and 4 bases respectively, with 12 bases between them. The CDR3 spans 14 residues. CDR3 region: CASSPSGGGNTIYF. The CDR3 DNA follows: TGTGCCAGCAGCCCGTCCGGAGGCGGAAACACCATATATTTT.

The chain recombines TRBV18 with TRBJ1-1; D perhaps matches TRBD1 (5 bases). CDR3 length: 15 residues. Germline lookup yields CDR1 KGHSH and CDR2 LQKENI. Trimming stripped 3 bases from V and 0 bases from J, with 11 bases between. CDR3 in amino acids: CASSPSHRLNTEAFF. CDR3 sequence (DNA): TGTGCCAGCTCACCCTCGCACAGGCTGAACACTGAAGCTTTCTTT.

The chain is built from TRBV4-3 and TRBJ2-2, with 9 bases matching TRBD2. The CDR3 is 15 residues long. Germline V gene sequence: CDR1 LGHNA, CDR2 YSLEER. V was clipped by 6 bases and J by 4 bases; unmatched bases: 6. The DNA for the CDR3 is TGCGCCAGCAGACGGAGCGGGGGGAGCACCGGGGAGCTGTTTTTT. This codes for CASRRSGGSTGELFF.

V gene TRBV28 combines with J gene TRBJ1-6; 8 bases line up with TRBD1. The CDR3 spans 18 residues. V dropped 4 bases and J dropped 7; count of bases not matched to a gene: 15. CDR1 is MDHEN and CDR2 is SYDVKM in the germline V gene. CDR3 DNA sequence: TGTGCCAGCAGTTCGACGATGAGTCCCGGGGACAGGAATTCACCCCTCCACTTT. Residues: CASSSTMSPGDRNSPLHF.

The genes are TRBV29-1 and TRBJ1-1, with 8 bases that match TRBD1. The ends lost 1 base at V and 0 bases at J; junction bases unmatched: 13. Per the germline V gene, CDR1 is SQVTM and CDR2 is ANQGSEA. The CDR3 spans 18 residues. The CDR3 nucleotides read TGCAGCGTTGAAGGGACAGGGTCGCTCTCGAGGGTGAACACTGAAGCTTTCTTT. Its protein product is CSVEGTGSLSRVNTEAFF.

The CDR3 sequence is CASSDSVLTDTQYF. The CDR3 DNA follows: TGTGCCAGCAGCGATAGCGTCCTGACAGATACGCAGTATTTT. The chain links TRBV6-6 to TRBJ2-3; D might be TRBD2 (5 bases). The V end was cut by 6 bases, the J end by 3 bases, with 13 bases between. Per germline, CDR1 MNHNY and CDR2 SVGAGI (reference sequence). The CDR3 length is 14 residues.

The chain employs TRBV6-5 and TRBJ1-2, with 7 bases matching TRBD1. Germline-derived CDR1 and CDR2 are MNHEY and SVGAGI. The CDR3 is made up of 14 amino acids. The V and J ends lost 5 bases and 0 bases, in that order; junction bases with no gene match: 3. CDR3 DNA: TGTGCCAGCAGTCAGGGACAGACTAACTATGGCTACACCTTC. This translates into CASSQGQTNYGYTF.

This clone was picked up one time. J is TRBJ2-1 and V is TRBV29-1; D ambiguous. The CDR3 runs to 11 residues. Trimming pared 4 bases from V and 8 bases from J, leaving 9 bases between. CDR1 is SQVTM and CDR2 is ANQGSEA in the germline V gene. In DNA form, the CDR3 reads TGCAGCGTTGTTTATCCGGATGAGCAGTTCTTC. Amino acids: CSVVYPDEQFF.

The V gene is TRBV2, the J gene TRBJ2-7; TRBD2 aligns across 14 bases. The CDR3 runs 17 residues. V was pared by 5 bases and J by 0 bases, with 6 bases of the junction left unmatched. Germline V gene lookup returns CDR1 SNHLY and CDR2 FYNNEI. CDR3 amino acids: CASSPGLAGAHSYEQYF. Here the CDR3 DNA reads TGTGCCAGCAGTCCGGGACTAGCGGGAGCACACTCCTACGAGCAGTACTTC.